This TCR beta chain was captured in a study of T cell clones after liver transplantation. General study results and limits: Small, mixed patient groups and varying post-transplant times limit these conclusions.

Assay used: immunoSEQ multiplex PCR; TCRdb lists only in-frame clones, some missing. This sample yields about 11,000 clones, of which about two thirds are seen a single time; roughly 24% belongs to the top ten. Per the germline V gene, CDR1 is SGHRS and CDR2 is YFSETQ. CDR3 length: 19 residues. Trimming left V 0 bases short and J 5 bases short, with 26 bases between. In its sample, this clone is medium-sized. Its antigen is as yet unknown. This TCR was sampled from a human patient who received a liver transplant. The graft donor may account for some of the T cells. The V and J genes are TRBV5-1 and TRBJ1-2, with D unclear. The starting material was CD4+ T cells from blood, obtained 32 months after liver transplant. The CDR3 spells CASSLGQKYSVGRGYGYTF. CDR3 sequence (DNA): TGCGCCAGCAGCTTGGGACAAAAGTACAGCGTCGGGCGAGGATATGGCTACACCTTC.